This paragraph covers one T cell receptor (beta chain) sequence. Antigen specificity is unknown. This entry belongs to a study of OX40 agonist ivuxolimab in advanced cancers. Study details: People in dose escalation had one of these cancers: hepatocellular carcinoma, melanoma, renal cell or head and neck cancer.

Measured with immunoSEQ multiplex PCR; TCRdb has only the in-frame clones, and not every one. The sample holds 39,000 or so clones, 80% to 95% seen once. This CDR3 is 13 amino acids long. The ends were cut back, 0 bases at V and 7 bases at J, with 6 bases in the middle. The germline CDR1 and CDR2 sequences are LGHNA and YSLEER. General study points: In the 0.1 to 3.0 mg/kg range, CD4+ and CD8+ blood T cells had expanded clonally by week 6. Relative to CD4+ cells, CD8+ T cells on average had more expanded clones. Patients with a partial response at 0.1-3.0 mg/kg had among the lowest clonal expansion.

Sequences were derived from CD4+ or CD8+ T cells sorted from blood, sampled in a trial of the OX40 agonist ivuxolimab. The chain has TRBV4-3 and TRBJ2-2; D remains unclear. This receptor was identified in an adult with an advanced solid tumor such as melanoma, head and neck, liver or kidney cancer. The CDR3 sequence is CASSQDPGGELFF. The CDR3 DNA follows: TGCGCCAGCAGCCAAGATCCCGGCGGGGAGCTGTTTTTT.